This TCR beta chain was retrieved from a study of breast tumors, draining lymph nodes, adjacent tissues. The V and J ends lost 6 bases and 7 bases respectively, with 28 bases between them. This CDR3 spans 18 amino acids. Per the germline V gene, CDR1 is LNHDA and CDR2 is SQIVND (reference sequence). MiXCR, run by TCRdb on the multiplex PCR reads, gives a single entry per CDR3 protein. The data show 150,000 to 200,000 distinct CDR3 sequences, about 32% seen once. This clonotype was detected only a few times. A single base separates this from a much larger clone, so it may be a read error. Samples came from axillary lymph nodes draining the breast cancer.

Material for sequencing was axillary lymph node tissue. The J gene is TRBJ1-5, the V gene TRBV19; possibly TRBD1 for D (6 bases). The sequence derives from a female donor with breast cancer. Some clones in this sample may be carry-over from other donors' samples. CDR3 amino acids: CASSRDGGRGVAGQPQHF. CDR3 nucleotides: TGTGCCAGTAGCCGGGACGGGGGGCGGGGGGTCGCCGGACAGCCCCAGCATTTT.